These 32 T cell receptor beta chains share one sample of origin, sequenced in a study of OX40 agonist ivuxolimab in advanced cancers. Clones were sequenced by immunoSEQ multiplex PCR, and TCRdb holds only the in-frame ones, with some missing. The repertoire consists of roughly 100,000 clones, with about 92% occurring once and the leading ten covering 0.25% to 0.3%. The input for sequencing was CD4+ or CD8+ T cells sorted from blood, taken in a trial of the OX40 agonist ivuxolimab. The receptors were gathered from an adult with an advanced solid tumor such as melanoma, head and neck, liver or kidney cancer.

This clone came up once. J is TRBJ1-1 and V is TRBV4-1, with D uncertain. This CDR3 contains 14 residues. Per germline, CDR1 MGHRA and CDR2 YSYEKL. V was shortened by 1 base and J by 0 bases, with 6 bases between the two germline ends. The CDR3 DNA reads TGCGCCAGCAGCCAAGGGTTGGTGAACACTGAAGCTTTCTTT. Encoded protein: CASSQGLVNTEAFF.

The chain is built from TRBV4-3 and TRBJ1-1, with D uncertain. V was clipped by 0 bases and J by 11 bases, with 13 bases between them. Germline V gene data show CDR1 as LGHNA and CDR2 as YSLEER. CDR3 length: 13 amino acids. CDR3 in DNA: TGCGCCAGCAGCCAAGATCGGGAACTCGACGCTTTCTTT. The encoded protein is CASSQDRELDAFF.

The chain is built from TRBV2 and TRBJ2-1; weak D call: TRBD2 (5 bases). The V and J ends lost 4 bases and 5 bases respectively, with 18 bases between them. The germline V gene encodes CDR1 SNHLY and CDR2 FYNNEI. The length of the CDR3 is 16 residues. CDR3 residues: CASSVEWESAHNEQFF. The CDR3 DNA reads TGTGCCAGCAGTGTAGAGTGGGAGAGCGCCCACAATGAGCAGTTCTTC.

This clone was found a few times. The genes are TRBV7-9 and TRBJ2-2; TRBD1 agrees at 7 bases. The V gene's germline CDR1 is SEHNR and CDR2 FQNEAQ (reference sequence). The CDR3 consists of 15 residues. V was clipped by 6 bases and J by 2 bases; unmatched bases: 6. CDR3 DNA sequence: TGTGCCAGCAGTTTGGACAGGAGCAACACCGGGGAGCTGTTTTTT. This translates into CASSLDRSNTGELFF.

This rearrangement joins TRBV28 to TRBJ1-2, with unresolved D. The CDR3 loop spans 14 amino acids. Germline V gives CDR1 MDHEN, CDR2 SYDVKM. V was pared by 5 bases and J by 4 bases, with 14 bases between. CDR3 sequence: CASSRKGTSYGYTF. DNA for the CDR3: TGTGCCAGCAGTCGGAAGGGTACCTCCTATGGCTACACCTTC.

CDR3 nucleotides: TGTGCTAGTGGTTTGTCCGCTCTAACTGAAGCTTTCTTT. It encodes CASGLSALTEAFF. The rearrangement joins TRBV12-5 to TRBJ1-1; no clear D gene. With 2 bases removed from V and 5 bases from J, the gap between germline ends came to 9 bases. The CDR3 loop spans 13 amino acids. CDR1 and CDR2 from the germline V gene are LGHNT and FRNRAP.

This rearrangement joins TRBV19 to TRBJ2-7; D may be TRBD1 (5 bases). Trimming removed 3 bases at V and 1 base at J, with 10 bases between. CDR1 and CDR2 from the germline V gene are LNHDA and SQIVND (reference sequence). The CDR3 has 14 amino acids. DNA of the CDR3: TGTGCCAGTAGTATTCTGGGGCAGTCCTACGAGCAGTACTTC. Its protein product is CASSILGQSYEQYF.

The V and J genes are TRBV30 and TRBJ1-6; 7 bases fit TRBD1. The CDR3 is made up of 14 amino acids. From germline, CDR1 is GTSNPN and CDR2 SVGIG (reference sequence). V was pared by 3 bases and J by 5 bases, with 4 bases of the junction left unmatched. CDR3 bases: TGTGCCTGGAGCCTCGGGACAGATAATTCACCCCTCCACTTT. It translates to CAWSLGTDNSPLHF. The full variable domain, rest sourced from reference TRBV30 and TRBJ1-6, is SQTIHQWPATLVQPVGSPLSLECTVEGTSNPNLYWYRQAAGRGLQLLFYSVGIGQISSEVPQNLSASRPQDRQFILSSKKLLLSDSGFYLCAWSLGTDNSPLHFGNGTRLTVT.

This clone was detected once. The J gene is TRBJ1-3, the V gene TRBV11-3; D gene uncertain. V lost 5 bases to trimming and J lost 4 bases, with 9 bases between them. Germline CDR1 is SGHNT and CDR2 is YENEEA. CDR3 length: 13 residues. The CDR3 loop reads CASSPQKGNTIYF. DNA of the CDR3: TGTGCCAGCAGCCCTCAAAAAGGAAACACCATATATTTT.

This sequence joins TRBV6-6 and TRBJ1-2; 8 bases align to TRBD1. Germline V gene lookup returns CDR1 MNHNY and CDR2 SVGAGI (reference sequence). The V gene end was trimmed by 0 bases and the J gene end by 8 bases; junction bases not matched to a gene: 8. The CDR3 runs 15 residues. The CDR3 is CASSYSGQVSIGYTF. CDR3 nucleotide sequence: TGTGCCAGCAGTTACTCGGGACAGGTATCCATCGGCTACACCTTC.

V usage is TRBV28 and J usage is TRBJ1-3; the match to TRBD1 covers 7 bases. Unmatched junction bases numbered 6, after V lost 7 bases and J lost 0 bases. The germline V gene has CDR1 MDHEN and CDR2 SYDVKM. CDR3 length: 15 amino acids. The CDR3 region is CASIGGTASGNTIYF. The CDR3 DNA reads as TGTGCCAGCATTGGGGGGACAGCCTCTGGAAACACCATATATTTT.

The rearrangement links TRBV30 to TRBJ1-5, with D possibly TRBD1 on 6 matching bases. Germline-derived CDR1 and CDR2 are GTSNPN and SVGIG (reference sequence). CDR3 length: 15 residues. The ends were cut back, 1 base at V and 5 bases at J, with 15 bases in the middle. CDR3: CAWSAVLQGDQPQHF. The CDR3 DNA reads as TGTGCCTGGAGTGCCGTGTTACAGGGTGATCAGCCCCAGCATTTT.

CDR3: CASSQDNNRFSGTNEKLFF. In DNA, the CDR3 is TGCGCCAGCAGCCAAGATAACAATAGATTTTCTGGGACTAATGAAAAACTGTTTTTT. The V gene is TRBV4-1, the J gene TRBJ1-4; unclear D gene. Deletions cut 0 bases from V and 2 bases from J, with 19 bases between. This CDR3 has 19 amino acids. In germline, CDR1 is MGHRA, CDR2 YSYEKL.

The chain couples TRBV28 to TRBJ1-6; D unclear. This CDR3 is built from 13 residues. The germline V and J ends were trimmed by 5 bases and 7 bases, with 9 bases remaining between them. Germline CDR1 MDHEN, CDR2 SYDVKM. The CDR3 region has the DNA TGTGCCAGCAGTCCCCCTCCCAATTCACCCCTCCACTTT. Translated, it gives CASSPPPNSPLHF.

The CDR3 loop is CASSFSGWNYGYTF. The DNA for the CDR3 is TGTGCCAGCAGTTTCTCAGGTTGGAACTATGGCTACACCTTC. This chain links TRBV28 with TRBJ1-2, with unresolved D. V was shortened by 3 bases and J by 2 bases, with 10 bases between the two germline ends. From germline, CDR1 is MDHEN and CDR2 SYDVKM. The CDR3 loop spans 14 amino acids.

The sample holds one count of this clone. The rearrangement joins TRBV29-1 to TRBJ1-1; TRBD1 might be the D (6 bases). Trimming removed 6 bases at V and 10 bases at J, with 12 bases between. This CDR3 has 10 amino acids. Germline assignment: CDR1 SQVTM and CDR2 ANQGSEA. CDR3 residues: CSVNTGAAFF. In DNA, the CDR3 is TGCAGCGTCAACACGGGGGCAGCTTTCTTT. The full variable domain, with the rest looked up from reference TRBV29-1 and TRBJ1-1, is SAVISQKPSRDICQRGTSLTIQCQVDSQVTMMFWYRQQPGQSLTLIATANQGSEATYESGFVIDKFPISRPNLTFSTLTVSNMSPEDSSIYLCSVNTGAAFFGQGTRLTVV.

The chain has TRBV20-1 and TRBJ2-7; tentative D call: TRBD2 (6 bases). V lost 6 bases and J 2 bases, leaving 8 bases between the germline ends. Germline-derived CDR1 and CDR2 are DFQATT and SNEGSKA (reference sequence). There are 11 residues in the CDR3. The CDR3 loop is CSAGGTYEQYV. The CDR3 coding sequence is TGCAGTGCGGGGGGAACCTACGAGCAGTACGTC.

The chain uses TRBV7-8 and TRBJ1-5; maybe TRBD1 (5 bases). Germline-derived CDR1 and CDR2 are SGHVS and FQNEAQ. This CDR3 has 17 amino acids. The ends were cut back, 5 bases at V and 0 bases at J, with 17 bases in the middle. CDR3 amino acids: CASSPGGDLYSNQPQHF. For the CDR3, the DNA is TGTGCCAGCAGCCCCGGGGGAGACCTCTATAGCAATCAGCCCCAGCATTTT.

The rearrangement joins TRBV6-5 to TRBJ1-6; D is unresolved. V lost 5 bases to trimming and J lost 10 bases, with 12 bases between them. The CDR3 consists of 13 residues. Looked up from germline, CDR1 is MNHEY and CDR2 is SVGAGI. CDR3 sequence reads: CASSENVGSPLHF. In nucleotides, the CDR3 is TGTGCCAGCAGTGAAAACGTGGGGTCACCCCTCCACTTT.

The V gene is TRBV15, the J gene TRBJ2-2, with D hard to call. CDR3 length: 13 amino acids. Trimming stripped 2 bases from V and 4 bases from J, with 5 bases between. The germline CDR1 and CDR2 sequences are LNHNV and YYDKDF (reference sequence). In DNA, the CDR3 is TGTGCCACCAGCAGACGTTCCACCGGGGAGCTGTTTTTT. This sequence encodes CATSRRSTGELFF.

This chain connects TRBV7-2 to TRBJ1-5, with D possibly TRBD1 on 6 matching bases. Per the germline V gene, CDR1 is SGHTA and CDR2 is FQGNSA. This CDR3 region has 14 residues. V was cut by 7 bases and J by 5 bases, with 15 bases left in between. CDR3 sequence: CASTTGSGDQPQHF. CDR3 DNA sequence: TGTGCCAGCACTACAGGGAGCGGGGATCAGCCCCAGCATTTT.

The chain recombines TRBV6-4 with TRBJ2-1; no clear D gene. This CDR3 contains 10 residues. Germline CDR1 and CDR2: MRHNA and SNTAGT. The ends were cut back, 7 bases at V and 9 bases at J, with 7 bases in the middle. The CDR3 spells CASKAGEQFF. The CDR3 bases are TGTGCCAGCAAGGCCGGTGAGCAGTTCTTC.

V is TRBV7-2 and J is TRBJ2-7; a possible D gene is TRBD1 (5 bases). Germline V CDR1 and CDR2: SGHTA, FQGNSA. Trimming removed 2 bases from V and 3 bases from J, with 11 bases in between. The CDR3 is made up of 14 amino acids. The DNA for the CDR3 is TGTGCCAGCAGCTTACAGGGTGGGCGCTACGAGCAGTACTTC. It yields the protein CASSLQGGRYEQYF.

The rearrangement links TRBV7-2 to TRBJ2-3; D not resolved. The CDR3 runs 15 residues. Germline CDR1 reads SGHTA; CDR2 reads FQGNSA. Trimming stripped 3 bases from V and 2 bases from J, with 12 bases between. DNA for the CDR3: TGTGCCAGCAGCTTCTCGAGAGGAAACACAGATACGCAGTATTTT. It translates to CASSFSRGNTDTQYF.

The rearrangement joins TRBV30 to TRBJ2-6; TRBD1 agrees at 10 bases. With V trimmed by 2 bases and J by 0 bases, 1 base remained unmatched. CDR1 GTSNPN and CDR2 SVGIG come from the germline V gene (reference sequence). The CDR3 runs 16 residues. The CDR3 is CAWSRTGGSGANVLTF. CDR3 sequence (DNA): TGTGCCTGGAGTCGGACAGGGGGCTCTGGGGCCAACGTCCTGACTTTC. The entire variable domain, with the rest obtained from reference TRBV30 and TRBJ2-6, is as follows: SQTIHQWPATLVQPVGSPLSLECTVEGTSNPNLYWYRQAAGRGLQLLFYSVGIGQISSEVPQNLSASRPQDRQFILSSKKLLLSDSGFYLCAWSRTGGSGANVLTFGAGSRLTVL.

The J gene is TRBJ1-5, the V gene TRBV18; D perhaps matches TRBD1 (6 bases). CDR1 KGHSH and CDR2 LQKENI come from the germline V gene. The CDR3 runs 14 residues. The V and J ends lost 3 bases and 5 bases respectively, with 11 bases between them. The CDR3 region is CASSPGTLDQPQHF. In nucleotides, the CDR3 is TGTGCCAGCTCACCCGGGACACTCGATCAGCCCCAGCATTTT.

The CDR3 loop is CASSLTRRDTEAFF. The CDR3, as DNA: TGTGCCAGCAGCTTGACCAGAAGGGACACTGAAGCTTTCTTT. This chain uses TRBV5-4 with TRBJ1-1; D unresolved. V dropped 1 base and J dropped 3 bases, with 10 bases sitting between them. This CDR3 spans 14 amino acids. In germline, CDR1 is SGHNT, CDR2 YYREEE (reference sequence).

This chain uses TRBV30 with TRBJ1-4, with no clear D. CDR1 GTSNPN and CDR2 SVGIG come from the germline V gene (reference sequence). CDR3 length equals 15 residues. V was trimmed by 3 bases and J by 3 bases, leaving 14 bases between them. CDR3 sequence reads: CAWRGNSAANEKLFF. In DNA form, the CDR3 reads TGTGCCTGGAGGGGGAACAGCGCCGCTAATGAAAAACTGTTTTTT.

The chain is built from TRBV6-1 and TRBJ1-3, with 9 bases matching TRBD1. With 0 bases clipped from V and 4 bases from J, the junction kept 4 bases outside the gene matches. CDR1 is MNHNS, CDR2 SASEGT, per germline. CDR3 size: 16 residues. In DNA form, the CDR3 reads TGTGCCAGCAGTGAAGCGGCACAGGGGGCCGGAAACACCATATATTTT. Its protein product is CASSEAAQGAGNTIYF.

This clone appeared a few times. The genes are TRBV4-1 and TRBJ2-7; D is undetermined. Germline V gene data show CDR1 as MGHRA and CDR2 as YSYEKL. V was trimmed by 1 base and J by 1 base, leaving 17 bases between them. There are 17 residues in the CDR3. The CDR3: CASSQGVWAKTSYEQYF. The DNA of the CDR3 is TGCGCCAGCAGCCAAGGGGTATGGGCCAAGACTTCCTACGAGCAGTACTTC.

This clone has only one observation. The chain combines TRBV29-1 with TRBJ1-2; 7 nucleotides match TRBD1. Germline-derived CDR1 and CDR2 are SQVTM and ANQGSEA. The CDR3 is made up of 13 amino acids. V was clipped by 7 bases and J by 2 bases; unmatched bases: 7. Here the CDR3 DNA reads TGCAGCGCAGGGGGGGGACAGAACTATGGCTACACCTTC. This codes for CSAGGGQNYGYTF.

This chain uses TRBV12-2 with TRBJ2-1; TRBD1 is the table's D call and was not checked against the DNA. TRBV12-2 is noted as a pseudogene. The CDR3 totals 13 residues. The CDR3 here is CASSRQARAEQFF. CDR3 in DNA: TGTGCCAGCAGCCGCCAGGCCAGGGCCGAGCAGTTCTTC.